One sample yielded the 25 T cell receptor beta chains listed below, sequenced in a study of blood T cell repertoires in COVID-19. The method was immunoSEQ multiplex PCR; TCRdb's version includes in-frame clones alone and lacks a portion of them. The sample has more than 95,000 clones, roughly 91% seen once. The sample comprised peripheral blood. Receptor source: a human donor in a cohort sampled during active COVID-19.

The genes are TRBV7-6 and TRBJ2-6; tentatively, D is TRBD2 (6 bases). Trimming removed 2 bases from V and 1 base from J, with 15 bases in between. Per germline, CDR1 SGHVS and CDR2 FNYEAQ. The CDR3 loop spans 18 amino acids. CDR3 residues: CASSLPGPGVSGANVLTF. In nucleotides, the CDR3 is TGTGCCAGCAGCTTACCCGGTCCGGGGGTTTCTGGGGCCAACGTCCTGACTTTC.

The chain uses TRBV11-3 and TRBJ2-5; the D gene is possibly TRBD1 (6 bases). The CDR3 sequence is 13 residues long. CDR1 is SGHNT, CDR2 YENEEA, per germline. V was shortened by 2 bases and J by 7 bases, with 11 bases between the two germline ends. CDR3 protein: CASSLLQGSTQYF. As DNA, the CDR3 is TGTGCCAGCAGCTTATTACAGGGCTCGACCCAGTACTTC.

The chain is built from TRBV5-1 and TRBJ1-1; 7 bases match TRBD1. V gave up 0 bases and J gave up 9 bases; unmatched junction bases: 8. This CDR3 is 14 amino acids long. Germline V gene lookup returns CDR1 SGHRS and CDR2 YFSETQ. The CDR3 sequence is CASSLAGGNGKAFF. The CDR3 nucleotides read TGCGCCAGCAGCTTGGCAGGGGGTAACGGTAAAGCTTTCTTT.

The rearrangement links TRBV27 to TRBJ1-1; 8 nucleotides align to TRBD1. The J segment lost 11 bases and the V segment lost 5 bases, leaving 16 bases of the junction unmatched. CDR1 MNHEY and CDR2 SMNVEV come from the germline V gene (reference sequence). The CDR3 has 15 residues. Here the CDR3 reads CASSPQGAPGQAAFF. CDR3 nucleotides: TGTGCCAGCAGTCCTCAGGGGGCGCCGGGGCAGGCGGCTTTCTTT.

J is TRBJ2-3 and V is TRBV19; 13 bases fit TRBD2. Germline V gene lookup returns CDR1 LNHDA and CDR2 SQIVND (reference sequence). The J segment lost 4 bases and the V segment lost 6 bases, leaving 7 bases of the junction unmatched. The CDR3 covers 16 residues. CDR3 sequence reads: CASSLTSGGLADTQYF. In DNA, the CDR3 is TGTGCCAGTAGCTTGACTAGCGGGGGGTTAGCAGATACGCAGTATTTT.

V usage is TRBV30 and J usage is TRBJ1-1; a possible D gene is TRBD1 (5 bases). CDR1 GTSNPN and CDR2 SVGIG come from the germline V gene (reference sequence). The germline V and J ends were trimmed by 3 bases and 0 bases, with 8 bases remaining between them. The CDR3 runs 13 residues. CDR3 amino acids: CAWRMTVNTEAFF. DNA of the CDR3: TGTGCCTGGAGAATGACAGTGAACACTGAAGCTTTCTTT. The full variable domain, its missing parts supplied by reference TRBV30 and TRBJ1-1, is SQTIHQWPATLVQPVGSPLSLECTVEGTSNPNLYWYRQAAGRGLQLLFYSVGIGQISSEVPQNLSASRPQDRQFILSSKKLLLSDSGFYLCAWRMTVNTEAFFGQGTRLTVV.

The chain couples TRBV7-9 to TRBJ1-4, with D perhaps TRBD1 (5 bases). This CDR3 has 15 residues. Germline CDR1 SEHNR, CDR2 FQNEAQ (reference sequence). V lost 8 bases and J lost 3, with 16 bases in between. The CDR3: CASARSGAPNEKLFF. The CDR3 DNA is TGTGCCAGCGCTAGAAGTGGGGCCCCTAATGAAAAACTGTTTTTT.

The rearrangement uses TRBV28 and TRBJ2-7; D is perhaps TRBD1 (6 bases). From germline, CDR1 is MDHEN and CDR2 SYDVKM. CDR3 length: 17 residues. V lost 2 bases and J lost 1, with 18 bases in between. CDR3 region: CASSLPQTGHGSYEQYF. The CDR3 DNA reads TGTGCCAGCAGTTTACCTCAGACAGGTCACGGATCCTACGAGCAGTACTTC.

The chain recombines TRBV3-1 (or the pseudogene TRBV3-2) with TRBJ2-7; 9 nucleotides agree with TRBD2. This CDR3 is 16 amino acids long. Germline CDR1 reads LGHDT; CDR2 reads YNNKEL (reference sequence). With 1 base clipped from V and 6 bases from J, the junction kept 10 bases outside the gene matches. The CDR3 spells CASSQGPWLAGIEQYF. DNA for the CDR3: TGTGCCAGCAGCCAAGGGCCCTGGCTAGCGGGAATCGAGCAGTACTTC.

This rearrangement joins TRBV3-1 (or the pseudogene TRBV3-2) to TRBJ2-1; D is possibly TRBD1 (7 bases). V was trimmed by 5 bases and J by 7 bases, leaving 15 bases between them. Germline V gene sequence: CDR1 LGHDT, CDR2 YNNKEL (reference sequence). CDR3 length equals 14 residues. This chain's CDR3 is CASSSSTGRNEQFF. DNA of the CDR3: TGTGCCAGCAGCTCATCGACAGGGAGGAATGAGCAGTTCTTC.

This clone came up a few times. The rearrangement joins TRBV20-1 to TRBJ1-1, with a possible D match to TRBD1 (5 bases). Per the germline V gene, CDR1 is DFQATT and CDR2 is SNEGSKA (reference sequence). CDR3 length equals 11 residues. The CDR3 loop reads CSRGGNTEAFF. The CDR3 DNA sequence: TGCAGCCGGGGGGGAAACACTGAAGCTTTCTTT.

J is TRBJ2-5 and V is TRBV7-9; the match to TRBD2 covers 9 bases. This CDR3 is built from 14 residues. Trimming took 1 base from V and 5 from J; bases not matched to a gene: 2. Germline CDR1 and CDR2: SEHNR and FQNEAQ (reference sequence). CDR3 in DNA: TGTGCCAGCAGCTTAGAAGGGACTAGCGAGACCCAGTACTTC. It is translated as CASSLEGTSETQYF.

CDR3 nucleotides: TGTGCCAGCAGCTTGCAAGGACAGGGAGGCTACGAGCAGTACTTC. Translating it yields CASSLQGQGGYEQYF. The V and J genes are TRBV5-4 and TRBJ2-7; 8 nucleotides agree with TRBD1. The CDR3 runs to 15 residues. J was trimmed by 3 bases and V by 1 base; bases with no gene match: 6. Per germline, CDR1 SGHNT and CDR2 YYREEE (reference sequence).

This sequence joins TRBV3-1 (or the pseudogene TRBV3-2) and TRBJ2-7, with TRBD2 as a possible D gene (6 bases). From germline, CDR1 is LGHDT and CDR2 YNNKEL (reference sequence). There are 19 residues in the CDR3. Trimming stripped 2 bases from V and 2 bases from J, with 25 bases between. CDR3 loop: CASSQLPPRGGATTYEQYF. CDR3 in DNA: TGTGCCAGCAGCCAACTCCCCCCCCGGGGCGGGGCGACGACCTACGAGCAGTACTTC.

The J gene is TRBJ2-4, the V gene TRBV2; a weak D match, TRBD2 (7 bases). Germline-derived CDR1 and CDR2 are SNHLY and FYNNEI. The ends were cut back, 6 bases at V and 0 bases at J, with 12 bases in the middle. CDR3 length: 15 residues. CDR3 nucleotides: TGTGCCAGCAGCGGGGGGCTCCTAGCCAAAAACATTCAGTACTTC. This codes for CASSGGLLAKNIQYF.

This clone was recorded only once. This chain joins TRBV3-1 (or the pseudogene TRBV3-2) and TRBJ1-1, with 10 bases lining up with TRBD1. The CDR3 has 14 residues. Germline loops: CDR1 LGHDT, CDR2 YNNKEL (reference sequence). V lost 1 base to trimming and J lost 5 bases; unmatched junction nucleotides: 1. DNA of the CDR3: TGTGCCAGCAGCCAAGGGACAGGGGGGACTGAAGCTTTCTTT. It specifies CASSQGTGGTEAFF.

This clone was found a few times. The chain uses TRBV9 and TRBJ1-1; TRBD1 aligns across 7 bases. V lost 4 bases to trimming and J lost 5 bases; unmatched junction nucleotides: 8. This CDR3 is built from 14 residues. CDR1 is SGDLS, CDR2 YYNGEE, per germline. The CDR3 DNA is TGTGCCAGCAGCCTTTCAACAGGGGAGACTGAAGCTTTCTTT. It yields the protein CASSLSTGETEAFF.

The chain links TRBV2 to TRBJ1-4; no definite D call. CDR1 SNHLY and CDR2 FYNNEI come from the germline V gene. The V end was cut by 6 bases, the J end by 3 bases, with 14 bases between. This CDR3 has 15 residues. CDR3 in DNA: TGTGCCAGCAGCGAAATGAATCGGGCTAATGAAAAACTGTTTTTT. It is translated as CASSEMNRANEKLFF.

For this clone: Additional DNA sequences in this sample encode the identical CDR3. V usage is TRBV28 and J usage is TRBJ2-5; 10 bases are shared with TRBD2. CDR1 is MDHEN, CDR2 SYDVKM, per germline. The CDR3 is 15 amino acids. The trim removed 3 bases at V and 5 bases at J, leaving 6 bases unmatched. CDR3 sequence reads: CASSFEREGRETQYF. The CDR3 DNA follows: TGTGCCAGCAGTTTCGAGCGGGAGGGCCGCGAGACCCAGTACTTC.

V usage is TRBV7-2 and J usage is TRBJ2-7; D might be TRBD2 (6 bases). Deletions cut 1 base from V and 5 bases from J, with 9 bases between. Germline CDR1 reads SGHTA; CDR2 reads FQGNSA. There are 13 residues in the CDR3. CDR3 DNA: TGTGCCAGCAGCTTAGGTGGGGGGAACGAGCAGTACTTC. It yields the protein CASSLGGGNEQYF.

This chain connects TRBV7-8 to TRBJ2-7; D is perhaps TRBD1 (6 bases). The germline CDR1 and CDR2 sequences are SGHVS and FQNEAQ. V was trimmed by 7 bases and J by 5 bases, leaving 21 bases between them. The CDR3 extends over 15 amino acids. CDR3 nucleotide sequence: TGTGCCAGCAACGCTATCGGGCAGGGGATTGACGAGCAGTACTTC. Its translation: CASNAIGQGIDEQYF.

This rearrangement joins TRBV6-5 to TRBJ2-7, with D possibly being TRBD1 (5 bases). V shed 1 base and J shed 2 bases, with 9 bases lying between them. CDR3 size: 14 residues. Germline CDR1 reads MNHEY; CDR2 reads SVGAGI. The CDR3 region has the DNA TGTGCCAGCAGTTACTTAGGGGCTCCCTACGAGCAGTACTTC. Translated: CASSYLGAPYEQYF.

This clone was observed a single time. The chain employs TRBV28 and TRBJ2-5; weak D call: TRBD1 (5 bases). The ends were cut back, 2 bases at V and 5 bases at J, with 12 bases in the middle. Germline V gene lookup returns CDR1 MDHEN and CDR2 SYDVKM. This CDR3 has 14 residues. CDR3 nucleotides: TGTGCCAGCAGTTTACCAGGGAATAGGGAGACCCAGTACTTC. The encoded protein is CASSLPGNRETQYF.

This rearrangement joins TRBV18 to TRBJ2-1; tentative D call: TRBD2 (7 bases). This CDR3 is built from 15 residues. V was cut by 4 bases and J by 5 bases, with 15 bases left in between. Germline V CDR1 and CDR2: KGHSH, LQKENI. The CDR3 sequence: CASSRGGFFNNEQFF. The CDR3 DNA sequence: TGTGCCAGCTCACGGGGGGGCTTCTTCAACAATGAGCAGTTCTTC.

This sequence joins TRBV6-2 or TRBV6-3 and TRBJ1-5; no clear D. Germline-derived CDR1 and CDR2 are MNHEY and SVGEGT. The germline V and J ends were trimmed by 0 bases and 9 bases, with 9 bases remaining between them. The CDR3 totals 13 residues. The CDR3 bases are TGTGCCAGCAGTTACTCGGGAGGTTTGCCCCAGCATTTT. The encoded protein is CASSYSGGLPQHF.